Reported below is one T cell receptor (beta chain). The CDR3 extends over 15 amino acids. V was clipped by 1 base and J by 5 bases; unmatched bases: 7. Germline loops: CDR1 MDHEN, CDR2 SYDVKM. TCRdb's copy holds only in-frame clones and misses some; the assay was immunoSEQ multiplex PCR. The sample consists of about 73,000 clones, 85% to 95% of them appearing once. The data stem from a study of T cell changes during pregnancy in multiple sclerosis. This receptor was taken from a female donor in good health, enrolled as a control in a pregnancy study. The chain links TRBV28 to TRBJ2-7; 8 bases are shared with TRBD1. Sequencing was performed on peripheral blood, taken in the third trimester of pregnancy. CDR3 sequence: CASSLSGQVLHEQYF. CDR3 nucleotides: TGTGCCAGCAGTTTATCGGGACAGGTGTTGCACGAGCAGTACTTC.